The 11 T cell receptor beta chains below all came from one sample that was sequenced in a study of OX40 agonist ivuxolimab in advanced cancers. The data were produced by immunoSEQ multiplex PCR, yet TCRdb's version contains in-frame clones alone and is incomplete. Among about 93,000 clones listed, roughly 87% were seen once. The source material was CD4+ or CD8+ T cells sorted from blood, sampled in a trial of the OX40 agonist ivuxolimab. All receptors derive from an adult with an advanced solid tumor such as melanoma, head and neck, liver or kidney cancer.

The chain combines TRBV30 with TRBJ1-4; D is perhaps TRBD1 (5 bases). Trimming took 4 bases from V and 0 from J, leaving 9 bases between them. Germline CDR1 is GTSNPN and CDR2 is SVGIG (reference sequence). This CDR3 comprises 14 residues. Here the CDR3 reads CAWNRGTTNEKLFF. As DNA, the CDR3 is TGTGCCTGGAACCGGGGGACAACTAATGAAAAACTGTTTTTT.

V is TRBV18 and J is TRBJ2-1, with 14 bases fitting TRBD2. V lost 3 bases and J lost 9; bases outside the gene matches: 7. Per the germline V gene, CDR1 is KGHSH and CDR2 is LQKENI. The CDR3 runs 16 residues. The CDR3 protein is CASSPGLAGVVGEQFF. Here the CDR3 DNA reads TGTGCCAGCTCACCGGGACTAGCGGGAGTTGTGGGTGAGCAGTTCTTC. Full variable domain (remainder filled in from reference TRBV18 and TRBJ2-1): NAGVMQNPRHLVRRRGQEARLRCSPMKGHSHVYWYRQLPEEGLKFMVYLQKENIIDESGMPKERFSAEFPKEGPSILRIQQVVRGDSAAYFCASSPGLAGVVGEQFFGPGTRLTVL.

The rearrangement links TRBV6-5 to TRBJ2-1; D uncertain. Trimming pared 2 bases from V and 6 bases from J, leaving 17 bases between. This CDR3 region has 16 residues. The germline V gene has CDR1 MNHEY and CDR2 SVGAGI. The CDR3 here is CASSYEVARRGNEQFF. The CDR3 DNA reads TGTGCCAGCAGTTACGAGGTAGCTCGGAGAGGCAATGAGCAGTTCTTC.

This chain connects TRBV9 to TRBJ1-6, with no clear D. CDR1 is SGDLS, CDR2 YYNGEE, per germline. This CDR3 has 14 residues. V lost 0 bases and J 5 bases, leaving 6 bases between the germline ends. The chain's CDR3 is CASSVVQDNSPLHF. The CDR3 DNA sequence: TGTGCCAGCAGCGTAGTACAAGATAATTCACCCCTCCACTTT.

The genes are TRBV19 and TRBJ2-3; a weak D match, TRBD2 (6 bases). Trimming took 0 bases from V and 0 from J, leaving 10 bases between them. The CDR3 is 16 residues long. Germline V lookup: CDR1 LNHDA, CDR2 SQIVND (reference sequence). CDR3 sequence: CASSIELAVSTDTQYF. Here the CDR3 DNA reads TGTGCCAGTAGTATAGAACTAGCAGTTAGCACAGATACGCAGTATTTT.

CDR3: CASSRSGRGDTDTQYF. In nucleotides, the CDR3 is TGTGCCAGCAGCCGTAGCGGGAGAGGGGACACAGATACGCAGTATTTT. The V and J genes are TRBV28 and TRBJ2-3; 9 nucleotides align to TRBD2. The CDR3 spans 16 residues. After removal of 6 bases from V and 2 bases from J, the junction contained 9 bases not matched to a gene. Germline V CDR1 and CDR2: MDHEN, SYDVKM.

This rearrangement joins TRBV4-3 to TRBJ2-3; maybe TRBD1 (5 bases). Germline V CDR1 and CDR2: LGHNA, YSLEER. V lost 3 bases and J 4 bases, leaving 14 bases between the germline ends. The CDR3 spans 15 residues. The CDR3 is CASSQGWTNADTQYF. CDR3 bases: TGCGCCAGCAGCCAGGGTTGGACAAACGCAGATACGCAGTATTTT.

This rearrangement joins TRBV7-2 to TRBJ1-2; D remains ambiguous. Trimming left V 3 bases short and J 3 bases short, with 8 bases between. Looked up from germline, CDR1 is SGHTA and CDR2 is FQGNSA. The CDR3 length is 13 residues. The chain's CDR3 is CASSFDSDYGYTF. The CDR3 DNA sequence: TGTGCCAGCAGCTTCGACTCTGACTATGGCTACACCTTC.

The V call is TRBV18, the J call TRBJ2-3, with D unresolved. There are 14 residues in the CDR3. Germline-derived CDR1 and CDR2 are KGHSH and LQKENI. V was trimmed by 6 bases and J by 3 bases, leaving 13 bases between them. The CDR3 reads CASSPLVGTDTQYF. The CDR3 DNA is TGTGCCAGCTCCCCCCTCGTTGGAACAGATACGCAGTATTTT. Full variable domain (remainder filled in from reference TRBV18 and TRBJ2-3): NAGVMQNPRHLVRRRGQEARLRCSPMKGHSHVYWYRQLPEEGLKFMVYLQKENIIDESGMPKERFSAEFPKEGPSILRIQQVVRGDSAAYFCASSPLVGTDTQYFGPGTRLTVL.

The chain has TRBV6-1 and TRBJ2-7, with a weak D call TRBD2 (6 bases). In germline, CDR1 is MNHNS, CDR2 SASEGT. Trimming left V 3 bases short and J 4 bases short, with 10 bases between. CDR3 length equals 13 residues. The CDR3 is CASSDLGGYEQYF. CDR3 nucleotide sequence: TGTGCCAGCAGTGATTTGGGAGGATACGAGCAGTACTTC.

The chain recombines TRBV7-2 with TRBJ1-1, with D possibly being TRBD1 (5 bases). This CDR3 comprises 13 residues. The ends were cut back, 5 bases at V and 2 bases at J, with 9 bases in the middle. The germline CDR1 and CDR2 sequences are SGHTA and FQGNSA. DNA of the CDR3: TGTGCCAGCAGCAAAGACAGAAACACTGAAGCTTTCTTT. Translating it yields CASSKDRNTEAFF.